This T cell receptor (beta chain) was sequenced in a study of T cells of healthy individuals. This clonotype showed up many times. V lost 5 bases to trimming and J lost 3 bases, with 11 bases between them. Germline V gene lookup returns CDR1 MNHEY and CDR2 SMNVEV (reference sequence). The CDR3 runs to 14 residues. TCRdb reprocessed the 5' RACE reads with MiXCR, giving one entry per CDR3 protein. The sample holds over 95,000 distinct CDR3 sequences, approximately 15% seen once. The chain has TRBV27 and TRBJ1-5, with no clear D. The receptor was derived from a human donor in good health. The CDR3 here is CASSQTDVNQPQHF. Written as DNA, the CDR3 is TGTGCCAGCAGTCAGACGGACGTCAATCAGCCCCAGCATTTT.